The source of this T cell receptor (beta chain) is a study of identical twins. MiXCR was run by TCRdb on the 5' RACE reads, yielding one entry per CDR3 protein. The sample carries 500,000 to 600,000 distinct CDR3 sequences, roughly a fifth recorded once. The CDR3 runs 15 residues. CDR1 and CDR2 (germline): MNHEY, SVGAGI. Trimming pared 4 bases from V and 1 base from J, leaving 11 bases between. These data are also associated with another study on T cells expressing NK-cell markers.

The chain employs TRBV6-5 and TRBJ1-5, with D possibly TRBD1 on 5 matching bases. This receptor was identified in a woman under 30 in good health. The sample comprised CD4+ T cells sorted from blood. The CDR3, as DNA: TGTGCCAGCAGTTCACAGGTCTGGAGCAATCAGCCCCAGCATTTT. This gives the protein CASSSQVWSNQPQHF.